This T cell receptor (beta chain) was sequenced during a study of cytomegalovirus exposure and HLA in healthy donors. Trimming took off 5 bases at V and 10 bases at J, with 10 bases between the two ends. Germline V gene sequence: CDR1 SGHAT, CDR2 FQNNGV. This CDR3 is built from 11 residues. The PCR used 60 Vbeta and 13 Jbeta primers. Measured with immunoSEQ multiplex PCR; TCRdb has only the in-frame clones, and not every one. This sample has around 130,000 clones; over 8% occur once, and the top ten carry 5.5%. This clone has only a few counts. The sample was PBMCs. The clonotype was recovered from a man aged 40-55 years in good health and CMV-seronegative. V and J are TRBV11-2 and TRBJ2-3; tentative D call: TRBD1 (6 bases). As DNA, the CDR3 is TGTGCCAGCAGCGCCAGGGGTGCGCAGTATTTT. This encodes CASSARGAQYF.